These 32 T cell receptor beta chains were all obtained from the same sample, sequenced in a study of CD8+ T cells in alopecia areata. As the sequencing template, cDNA was produced by extracting RNA and reverse transcribing it. Assay: immunoSEQ multiplex PCR; the TCRdb copy retains only in-frame clones and omits some. Among 150,000 to 200,000 clones listed, around three fifths were seen once. The source was CD4+ T cells sorted from blood, collected at week 0. All receptors derive from a human donor with alopecia areata.

CDR3 sequence (DNA): TGTGCCAGCAGTACCTCGGGACAGGGCTACAACACCATATATTTT. Translated: CASSTSGQGYNTIYF. V is TRBV6-5 and J is TRBJ1-3; TRBD1 matches 9 bases. The CDR3 is made up of 15 amino acids. Germline V gene sequence: CDR1 MNHEY, CDR2 SVGAGI. With 5 bases clipped from V and 7 bases from J, the junction kept 9 bases outside the gene matches.

There are a few counts of this clone. V gene TRBV29-1 combines with J gene TRBJ2-5, with D perhaps TRBD1 (5 bases). The CDR3 runs to 15 residues. Germline CDR1 and CDR2: SQVTM and ANQGSEA. Trimming removed 4 bases at V and 7 bases at J, with 22 bases between. The CDR3 is CSVATDSHDISTQYF. The CDR3 DNA reads TGCAGCGTTGCGACCGACAGTCACGACATTTCGACCCAGTACTTC.

This clone was picked up one time. The genes are TRBV6-6 and TRBJ1-5, with TRBD1 matching over 7 bases. This CDR3 is built from 16 residues. Germline lookup yields CDR1 MNHNY and CDR2 SVGAGI (reference sequence). V shed 6 bases and J 2 bases; nucleotides not matched to a gene: 10. In nucleotides, the CDR3 is TGTGCCAGCAGGGTACAGGGGAATCTGGGCAATCAGCCCCAGCATTTT. As protein: CASRVQGNLGNQPQHF.

The chain employs TRBV27 and TRBJ2-5, with TRBD2 as a possible D gene (5 bases). Per germline, CDR1 MNHEY and CDR2 SMNVEV (reference sequence). The CDR3 consists of 13 residues. V lost 4 bases, J lost 3 bases, and 9 bases lay in between. The DNA of the CDR3 is TGTGCCAGCAGTTGGAGGACGGAAGAGACCCAGTACTTC. This sequence encodes CASSWRTEETQYF.

In its sample, this clone was seen once. This rearrangement joins TRBV9 to TRBJ2-3; possible D gene TRBD2, 6 bases. The CDR3 extends over 16 amino acids. From germline, CDR1 is SGDLS and CDR2 YYNGEE. Trimming stripped 3 bases from V and 2 bases from J, with 16 bases between. The CDR3 is CASSAGGRSYTDTQYF. The CDR3 DNA is TGTGCCAGCAGCGCCGGAGGGAGATCCTACACAGATACGCAGTATTTT.

The V and J genes are TRBV6-1 and TRBJ1-1; D unclear. The germline CDR1 and CDR2 sequences are MNHNS and SASEGT. This CDR3 has 11 residues. The ends were cut back, 8 bases at V and 11 bases at J, with 15 bases in the middle. In DNA, the CDR3 is TGTGCCAGCCGCTGGGCGTCGGACGCTTTCTTT. Residues: CASRWASDAFF.

This clone appeared once. The rearrangement uses TRBV6-8 and TRBJ2-7; a possible D gene is TRBD2 (5 bases). The V end lost 1 base, the J end lost 1 base, and 11 bases lay between the germline ends. The CDR3 spans 15 residues. Germline CDR1 MNHGY, CDR2 SAAAGT. CDR3 in amino acids: CASSYCSETSYEQYF. CDR3 DNA sequence: TGTGCCAGCAGTTACTGTAGCGAGACGTCCTACGAGCAGTACTTC.

The chain joins TRBV11-2 to TRBJ1-6; no clear D gene. The CDR3 has 15 amino acids. Trimming pared 7 bases from V and 7 bases from J, leaving 17 bases between. CDR1 SGHAT and CDR2 FQNNGV come from the germline V gene. Written as DNA, the CDR3 is TGTGCCAGCATCCCGGACCGGGCCCCAAATTCACCCCTCCACTTT. Protein sequence: CASIPDRAPNSPLHF.

V and J are TRBV30 and TRBJ2-7; the D gene is possibly TRBD2 (6 bases). The V end lost 8 bases, the J end lost 5 bases, and 13 bases lay between the germline ends. The CDR3 has 11 residues. Germline CDR1 reads GTSNPN; CDR2 reads SVGIG (reference sequence). As DNA, the CDR3 is TGTGCCGGTTCGGGACTGAACGAGCAGTACTTC. It yields the protein CAGSGLNEQYF.

This clone was found a few times. The rearrangement joins TRBV7-9 to TRBJ2-1, with TRBD1 identical over 8 bases. The V gene end was trimmed by 4 bases and the J gene end by 0 bases; junction bases not matched to a gene: 5. The CDR3 loop spans 16 amino acids. Germline V gene data show CDR1 as SEHNR and CDR2 as FQNEAQ (reference sequence). Here the CDR3 reads CASSSQGAASYNEQFF. For the CDR3, the DNA is TGTGCCAGCAGCTCCCAGGGGGCTGCCTCCTACAATGAGCAGTTCTTC. The full variable domain, with the rest looked up from reference TRBV7-9 and TRBJ2-1, is DTGVSQNPRHKITKRGQNVTFRCDPISEHNRLYWYRQTLGQGPEFLTYFQNEAQLEKSRLLSDRFSAERPKGSFSTLEIQRTEQGDSAMYLCASSSQGAASYNEQFFGPGTRLTVL.

This sequence joins TRBV5-1 and TRBJ2-5, with 7 bases lining up with TRBD2. Germline V CDR1 and CDR2: SGHRS, YFSETQ. This CDR3 has 11 amino acids. The ends lost 6 bases at V and 5 bases at J; junction bases unmatched: 1. CDR3 DNA sequence: TGCGCCAGCACCGGGGGGGAGACCCAGTACTTC. It codes for CASTGGETQYF.

The chain recombines TRBV18 with TRBJ2-3, with D perhaps TRBD2 (5 bases). The CDR3 has 15 amino acids. Per germline, CDR1 KGHSH and CDR2 LQKENI. The V and J ends lost 4 bases and 0 bases respectively, with 11 bases between them. This CDR3 is CASSRHLASTDTQYF. The CDR3 DNA reads as TGTGCCAGCTCACGCCATCTAGCTAGCACAGATACGCAGTATTTT.

J is TRBJ1-2 and V is TRBV30; no definite D call. Per the germline V gene, CDR1 is GTSNPN and CDR2 is SVGIG (reference sequence). V was pared by 7 bases and J by 4 bases, with 10 bases between. This CDR3 contains 11 residues. CDR3 residues: CAYTSFYGYTF. DNA of the CDR3: TGTGCCTACACCTCCTTCTATGGCTACACCTTC.

V is TRBV5-1 and J is TRBJ2-5; weak D call: TRBD2 (5 bases). Germline V gene data show CDR1 as SGHRS and CDR2 as YFSETQ. V was pared by 4 bases and J by 2 bases, with 18 bases between. The CDR3 runs to 16 residues. CDR3 region: CASSISGLAIQETQYF. The CDR3 nucleotides are TGCGCCAGCAGCATCTCAGGCCTAGCTATTCAAGAGACCCAGTACTTC.

This rearrangement joins TRBV2 to TRBJ2-3, with 12 positions matching TRBD2. CDR3 size: 17 residues. Germline-derived CDR1 and CDR2 are SNHLY and FYNNEI. J gave up 4 bases and V 6 bases, and 11 bases lay outside the gene matches. Here the CDR3 DNA reads TGTGCCAGCAGGCGGGAGCTTCTAGCGGGGGGGCCAGATACGCAGTATTTT. Translation: CASRRELLAGGPDTQYF.

This clone came up once. J is TRBJ1-1 and V is TRBV29-1, with 9 bases identical to TRBD1. Germline lookup yields CDR1 SQVTM and CDR2 ANQGSEA. V shed 6 bases, J shed 11 bases, and the junction held 13 bases outside the gene matches. The CDR3 totals 13 residues. In DNA, the CDR3 is TGCAGCGTACCGGGACAGGGTAGCATTTGGGCTTTCTTT. Its protein is CSVPGQGSIWAFF.

This chain joins TRBV7-6 and TRBJ2-7; 10 nucleotides agree with TRBD1. This CDR3 region has 14 residues. CDR1 SGHVS and CDR2 FNYEAQ come from the germline V gene. Trimming took 5 bases from V and 4 from J; bases not matched to a gene: 5. CDR3 sequence reads: CASSPGTGEYEQYF. As DNA, the CDR3 is TGTGCCAGCAGCCCCGGGACAGGGGAATACGAGCAGTACTTC.

The chain carries TRBV7-9 and TRBJ1-5, with TRBD1 matching 7 bases. Germline V lookup: CDR1 SEHNR, CDR2 FQNEAQ (reference sequence). The V segment lost 1 base and the J segment 2 bases; nucleotides outside the gene matches: 8. The CDR3 spans 17 residues. The CDR3 region has the DNA TGTGCCAGCAGCTTAGACTCAGGGGGTGTCGGCAATCAGCCCCAGCATTTT. Its protein is CASSLDSGGVGNQPQHF.

About this clone: This same CDR3 is encoded by further DNA sequences in the sample. The V gene is TRBV29-1, the J gene TRBJ2-7; 10 bases line up with TRBD1. Trimming took 6 bases from V and 4 from J; bases not matched to a gene: 3. CDR1 and CDR2 from the germline V gene are SQVTM and ANQGSEA. The CDR3 has 12 amino acids. CDR3 coding DNA: TGCAGCGTGGGGGGACAGGGGTACGAGCAGTACTTC. Translated, it gives CSVGGQGYEQYF.

This chain connects TRBV5-6 to TRBJ1-6; no clear D gene. The CDR3 totals 11 residues. Germline CDR1 is SGHDT and CDR2 is YYEEEE. Trimming took 2 bases from V and 9 from J, leaving 3 bases between them. The CDR3 DNA follows: TGTGCCAGCAGCTTCAGTTCACCCCTCCACTTT. This encodes CASSFSSPLHF.

The chain employs TRBV11-3 and TRBJ1-1; a weak D match, TRBD1 (6 bases). This CDR3 region has 14 residues. Germline V gene lookup returns CDR1 SGHNT and CDR2 YENEEA. V lost 3 bases to trimming and J lost 4 bases, with 12 bases between them. CDR3 nucleotides: TGTGCCAGCAGCTTCGCCGACAGGAGCACTGAAGCTTTCTTT. Protein product: CASSFADRSTEAFF.

V gene TRBV6-6 combines with J gene TRBJ2-2; D is uncertain. Germline-derived CDR1 and CDR2 are MNHNY and SVGAGI (reference sequence). The CDR3 is made up of 14 amino acids. V was trimmed by 7 bases and J by 0 bases, leaving 9 bases between them. The CDR3 loop reads CASKPTANTGELFF. The CDR3 bases are TGTGCCAGCAAACCTACAGCGAACACCGGGGAGCTGTTTTTT.

V and J are TRBV6-5 and TRBJ2-7; D is unresolved. Trimming took off 8 bases at V and 6 bases at J, with 2 bases between the two ends. Germline CDR1 and CDR2: MNHEY and SVGAGI. The CDR3 covers 8 residues. The CDR3 region has the DNA TGTGCCAGCGGCGAGCAGTACTTC. It specifies CASGEQYF.

The chain links TRBV5-1 to TRBJ2-1; D is perhaps TRBD1 (5 bases). With 0 bases removed from V and 8 bases from J, the gap between germline ends came to 12 bases. Germline CDR1 is SGHRS and CDR2 is YFSETQ. The CDR3 has 14 amino acids. CDR3 sequence (DNA): TGCGCCAGCAGCTTGGAGGGGCATAACTATGAGCAGTTCTTC. It specifies CASSLEGHNYEQFF.

The rearrangement links TRBV7-2 to TRBJ2-1; D is perhaps TRBD2 (6 bases). Trimming removed 5 bases from V and 9 bases from J, with 17 bases in between. CDR1 is SGHTA and CDR2 is FQGNSA in the germline V gene. The CDR3 runs to 14 residues. The CDR3 DNA reads as TGTGCCAGCAGCCACACCCCGGAGGGACGTGAGCAGTTCTTC. Residues: CASSHTPEGREQFF.

This rearrangement joins TRBV2 to TRBJ1-1; D ambiguous. This CDR3 is built from 14 residues. V lost 6 bases to trimming and J lost 4 bases, with 15 bases between them. Germline V gene sequence: CDR1 SNHLY, CDR2 FYNNEI. This CDR3 is CASRGNGRSTEAFF. The CDR3 nucleotides are TGTGCCAGCAGGGGGAACGGTCGTTCCACTGAAGCTTTCTTT.

This clone was observed a handful of times. The chain combines TRBV28 with TRBJ1-2; D may be TRBD1 (5 bases). The CDR3 consists of 15 residues. Deletions cut 10 bases from V and 1 base from J, with 19 bases between. Germline V gene lookup returns CDR1 MDHEN and CDR2 SYDVKM. CDR3 sequence: CAIISSAGDNYGYTF. The CDR3 bases are TGTGCCATTATATCCTCGGCGGGGGATAACTATGGCTACACCTTC.

V and J are TRBV7-9 and TRBJ2-3; maybe TRBD2 (6 bases). The germline CDR1 and CDR2 sequences are SEHNR and FQNEAQ (reference sequence). The CDR3 spans 17 residues. Trimming left V 10 bases short and J 2 bases short, with 25 bases between. CDR3 coding DNA: TGTGCCACGGAGAGTGGAAAAGCGGGTCCTGTCACAGATACGCAGTATTTT. Encoded protein: CATESGKAGPVTDTQYF.

This clone has more than one count but fewer than ten. This chain links TRBV6-1 with TRBJ1-4; the D is unclear. Trimming took off 1 base at V and 6 bases at J, with 18 bases between the two ends. The germline V gene encodes CDR1 MNHNS and CDR2 SASEGT. The CDR3 has 17 amino acids. Here the CDR3 DNA reads TGTGCCAGCAGTGAAGGGCAAGGCCCGACCGCTTATGAAAAACTGTTTTTT. This gives the protein CASSEGQGPTAYEKLFF.

With regard to this clone: The junction does not match germline at one end; this may be a read error. Other DNA sequences in this specimen translate into the identical CDR3. The genes are TRBV10-3 and TRBJ2-1, with TRBD2 identical over 7 bases. The CDR3 consists of 15 residues. The V gene's germline CDR1 is ENHRY and CDR2 SYGVKD. CDR3 sequence (DNA): TGCGCCATCAGAGAAAGCGGGGTGGGGAACAATGAGCAGTTCTTC. Translation: CAIRESGVGNNEQFF.

V usage is TRBV6-5 and J usage is TRBJ1-6, with D tentatively TRBD1 (6 bases). Germline CDR1 is MNHEY and CDR2 is SVGAGI. With 5 bases removed from V and 6 bases from J, the gap between germline ends came to 8 bases. The CDR3 is 13 amino acids. This CDR3 is CASSRTVNSPLHF. In DNA form, the CDR3 reads TGTGCCAGCAGTAGGACAGTTAATTCACCCCTCCACTTT.

The rearrangement links TRBV7-9 to TRBJ1-1; D is possibly TRBD1 (5 bases). V lost 2 bases and J 5 bases, leaving 12 bases between the germline ends. Per the germline V gene, CDR1 is SEHNR and CDR2 is FQNEAQ (reference sequence). This CDR3 has 14 residues. CDR3 loop: CASSLIQGGTEAFF. As DNA, the CDR3 is TGTGCCAGCAGCTTAATCCAGGGAGGGACTGAAGCTTTCTTT.